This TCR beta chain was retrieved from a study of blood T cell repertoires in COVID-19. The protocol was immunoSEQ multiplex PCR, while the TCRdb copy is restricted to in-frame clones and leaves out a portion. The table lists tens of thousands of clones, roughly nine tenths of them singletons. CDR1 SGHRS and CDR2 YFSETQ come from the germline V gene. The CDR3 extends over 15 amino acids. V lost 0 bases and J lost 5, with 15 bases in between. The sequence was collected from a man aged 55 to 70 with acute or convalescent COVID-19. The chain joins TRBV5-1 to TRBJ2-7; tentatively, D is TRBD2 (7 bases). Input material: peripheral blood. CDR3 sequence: CASSLERGAVHEQYF. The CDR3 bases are TGCGCCAGCAGCTTGGAACGGGGGGCCGTCCACGAGCAGTACTTC.